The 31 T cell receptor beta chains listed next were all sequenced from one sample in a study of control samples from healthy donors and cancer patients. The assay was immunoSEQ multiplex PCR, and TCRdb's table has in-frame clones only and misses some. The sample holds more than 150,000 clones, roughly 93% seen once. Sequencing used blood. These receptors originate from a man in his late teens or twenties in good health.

Written as DNA, the CDR3 is TGTGCCAGCATCACGGGGGGGCCAGACACCGGGGAGCTGTTTTTT. It translates to CASITGGPDTGELFF. V usage is TRBV6-5 and J usage is TRBJ2-2, with 8 bases matching TRBD2. The germline V gene has CDR1 MNHEY and CDR2 SVGAGI. Trimming at V came to 7 bases and at J to 3 bases, leaving 7 bases not matched to a gene. The CDR3 consists of 15 residues.

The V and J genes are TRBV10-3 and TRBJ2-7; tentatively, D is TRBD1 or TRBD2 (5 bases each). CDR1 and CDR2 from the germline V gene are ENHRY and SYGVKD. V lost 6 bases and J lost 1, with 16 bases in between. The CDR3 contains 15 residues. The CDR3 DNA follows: TGTGCCATCAGAGGGACCGCCGAGGGTTCCTACGAGCAGTACTTC. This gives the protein CAIRGTAEGSYEQYF.

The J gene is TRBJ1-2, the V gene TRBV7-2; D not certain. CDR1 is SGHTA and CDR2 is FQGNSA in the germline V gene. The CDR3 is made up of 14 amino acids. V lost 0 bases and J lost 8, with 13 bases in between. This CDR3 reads CASSLAEWGTGYTF. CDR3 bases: TGTGCCAGCAGCTTAGCGGAGTGGGGTACGGGCTACACCTTC.

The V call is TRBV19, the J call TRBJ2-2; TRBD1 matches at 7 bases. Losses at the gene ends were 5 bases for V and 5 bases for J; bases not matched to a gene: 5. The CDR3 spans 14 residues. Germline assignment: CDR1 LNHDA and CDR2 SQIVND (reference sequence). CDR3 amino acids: CASSRGRGTGELFF. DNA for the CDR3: TGTGCCAGTAGTCGGGGCAGGGGGACCGGGGAGCTGTTTTTT.

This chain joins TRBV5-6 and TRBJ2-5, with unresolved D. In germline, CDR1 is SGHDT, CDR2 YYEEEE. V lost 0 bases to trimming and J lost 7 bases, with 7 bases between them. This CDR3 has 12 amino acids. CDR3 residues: CASSLVLGTQYF. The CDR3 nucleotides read TGTGCCAGCAGCTTGGTGTTAGGGACCCAGTACTTC.

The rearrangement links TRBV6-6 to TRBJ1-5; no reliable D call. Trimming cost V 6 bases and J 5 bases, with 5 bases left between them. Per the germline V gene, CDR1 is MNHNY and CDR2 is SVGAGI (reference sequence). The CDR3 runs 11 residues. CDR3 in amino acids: CASSRDQPQHF. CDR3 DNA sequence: TGTGCCAGCAGCCGAGATCAGCCCCAGCATTTT.

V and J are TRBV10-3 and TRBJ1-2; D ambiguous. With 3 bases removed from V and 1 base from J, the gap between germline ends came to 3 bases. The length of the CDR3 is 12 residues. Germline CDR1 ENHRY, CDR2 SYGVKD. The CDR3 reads CAISDSNYGYTF. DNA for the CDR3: TGTGCCATCAGTGACAGTAACTATGGCTACACCTTC.

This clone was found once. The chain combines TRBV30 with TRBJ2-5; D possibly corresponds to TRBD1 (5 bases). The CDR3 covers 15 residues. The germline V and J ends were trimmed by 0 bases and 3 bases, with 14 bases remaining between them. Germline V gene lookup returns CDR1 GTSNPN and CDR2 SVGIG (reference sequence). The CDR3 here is CAWSVSSRVKETQYF. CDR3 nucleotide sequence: TGTGCCTGGAGTGTGTCCTCCAGGGTGAAAGAGACCCAGTACTTC.

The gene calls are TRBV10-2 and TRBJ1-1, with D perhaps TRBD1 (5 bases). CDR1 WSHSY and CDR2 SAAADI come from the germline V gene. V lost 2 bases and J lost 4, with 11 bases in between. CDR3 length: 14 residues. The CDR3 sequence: CASSERHQGTEAFF. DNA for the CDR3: TGCGCCAGCAGTGAGAGGCATCAGGGCACTGAAGCTTTCTTT.

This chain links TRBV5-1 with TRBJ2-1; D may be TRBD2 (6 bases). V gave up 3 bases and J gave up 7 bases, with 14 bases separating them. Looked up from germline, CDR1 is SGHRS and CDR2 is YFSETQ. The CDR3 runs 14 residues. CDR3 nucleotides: TGCGCCAGCAGCTCGGGGGACTTCGGGAATGAGCAGTTCTTC. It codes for CASSSGDFGNEQFF.

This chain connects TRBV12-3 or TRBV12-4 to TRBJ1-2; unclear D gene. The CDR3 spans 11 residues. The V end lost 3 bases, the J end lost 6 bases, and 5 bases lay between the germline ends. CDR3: CASSFPNGYTF. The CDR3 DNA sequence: TGTGCCAGCAGTTTCCCCAATGGCTACACCTTC.

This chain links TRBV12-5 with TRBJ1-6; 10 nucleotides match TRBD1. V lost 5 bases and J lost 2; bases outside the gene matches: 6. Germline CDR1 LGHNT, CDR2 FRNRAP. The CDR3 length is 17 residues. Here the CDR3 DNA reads TGTGCTAGTGGTGGTCGGGACAGGGGTCCCTATAATTCACCCCTCCACTTT. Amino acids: CASGGRDRGPYNSPLHF. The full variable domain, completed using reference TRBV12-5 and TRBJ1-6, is DARVTQTPRHKVTEMGQEVTMRCQPILGHNTVFWYRQTMMQGLELLAYFRNRAPLDDSGMPKDRFSAEMPDATLATLKIQPSEPRDSAVYFCASGGRDRGPYNSPLHFGNGTRLTVT.

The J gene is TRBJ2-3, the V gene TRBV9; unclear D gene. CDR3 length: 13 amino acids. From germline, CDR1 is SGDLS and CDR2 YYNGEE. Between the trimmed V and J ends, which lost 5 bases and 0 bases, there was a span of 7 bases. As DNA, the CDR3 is TGTGCCAGCAGTGTCCTTAGCACAGATACGCAGTATTTT. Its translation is CASSVLSTDTQYF.

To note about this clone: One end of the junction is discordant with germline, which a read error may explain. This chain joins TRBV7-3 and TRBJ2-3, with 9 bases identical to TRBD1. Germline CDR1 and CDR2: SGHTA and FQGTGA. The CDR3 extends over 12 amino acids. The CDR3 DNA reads TGTGCCAGCAGCCTACAGGGGGCCCCGCTGCGTTTT. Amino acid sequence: CASSLQGAPLRF.

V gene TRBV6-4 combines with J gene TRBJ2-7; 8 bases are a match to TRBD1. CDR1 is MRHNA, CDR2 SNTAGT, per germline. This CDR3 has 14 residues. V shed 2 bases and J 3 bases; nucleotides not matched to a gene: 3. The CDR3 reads CASSDEDRVYEQYF. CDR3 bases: TGTGCCAGCAGTGACGAGGACAGGGTCTACGAGCAGTACTTC.

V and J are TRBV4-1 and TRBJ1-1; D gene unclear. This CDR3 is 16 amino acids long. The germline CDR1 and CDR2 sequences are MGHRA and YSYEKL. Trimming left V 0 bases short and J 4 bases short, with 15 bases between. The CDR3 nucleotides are TGCGCCAGCAGCCAAGAGAGCTTTGTCGGATCCACTGAAGCTTTCTTT. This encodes CASSQESFVGSTEAFF.

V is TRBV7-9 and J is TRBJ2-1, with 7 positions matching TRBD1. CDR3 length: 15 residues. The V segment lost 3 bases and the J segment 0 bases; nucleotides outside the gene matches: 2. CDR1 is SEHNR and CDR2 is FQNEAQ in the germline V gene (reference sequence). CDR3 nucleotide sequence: TGTGCCAGCAGCTTTTCAGGGGGCTCCTACAATGAGCAGTTCTTC. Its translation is CASSFSGGSYNEQFF.

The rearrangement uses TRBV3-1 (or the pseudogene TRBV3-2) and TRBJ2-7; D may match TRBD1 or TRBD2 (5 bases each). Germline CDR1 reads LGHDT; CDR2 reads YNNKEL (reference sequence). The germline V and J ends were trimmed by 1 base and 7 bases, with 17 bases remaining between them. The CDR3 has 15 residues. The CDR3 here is CASSQGWQGAREQYF. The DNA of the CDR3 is TGTGCCAGCAGCCAAGGTTGGCAGGGAGCACGGGAGCAGTACTTC.

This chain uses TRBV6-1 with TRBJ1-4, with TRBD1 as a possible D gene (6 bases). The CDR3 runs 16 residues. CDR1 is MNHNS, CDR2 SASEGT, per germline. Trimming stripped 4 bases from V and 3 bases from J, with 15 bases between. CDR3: CASSGFDRRPNEKLFF. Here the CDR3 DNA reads TGTGCCAGCAGTGGTTTCGACAGGCGACCTAATGAAAAACTGTTTTTT.

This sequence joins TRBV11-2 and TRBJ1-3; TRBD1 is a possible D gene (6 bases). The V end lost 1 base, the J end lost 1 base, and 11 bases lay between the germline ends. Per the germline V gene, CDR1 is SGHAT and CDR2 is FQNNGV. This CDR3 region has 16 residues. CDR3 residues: CASSLVPRGSGNTIYF. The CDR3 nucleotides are TGTGCCAGCAGCTTAGTTCCCAGGGGTTCTGGAAACACCATATATTTT.

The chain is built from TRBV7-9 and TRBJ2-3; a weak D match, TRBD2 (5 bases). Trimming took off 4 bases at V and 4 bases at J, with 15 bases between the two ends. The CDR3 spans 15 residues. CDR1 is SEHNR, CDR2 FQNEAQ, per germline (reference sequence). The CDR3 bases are TGTGCCAGCAGCTCCGCTGAGGGTTGGTCAGATACGCAGTATTTT. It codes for CASSSAEGWSDTQYF.

The CDR3 region is CASSLVLVEGNTIYF. The CDR3 DNA is TGTGCCAGCAGCTTAGTGCTGGTTGAGGGAAACACCATATATTTT. This chain links TRBV7-2 with TRBJ1-3, with no clear D. The V end lost 1 base, the J end lost 4 bases, and 11 bases lay between the germline ends. The CDR3 spans 15 residues. Germline loops: CDR1 SGHTA, CDR2 FQGNSA.

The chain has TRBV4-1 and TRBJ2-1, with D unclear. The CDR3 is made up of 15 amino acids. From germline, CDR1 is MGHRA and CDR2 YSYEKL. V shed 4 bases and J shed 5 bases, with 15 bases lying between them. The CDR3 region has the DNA TGCGCCAGCAGCCTTAGTGAGACGGACGACAATGAGCAGTTCTTC. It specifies CASSLSETDDNEQFF.

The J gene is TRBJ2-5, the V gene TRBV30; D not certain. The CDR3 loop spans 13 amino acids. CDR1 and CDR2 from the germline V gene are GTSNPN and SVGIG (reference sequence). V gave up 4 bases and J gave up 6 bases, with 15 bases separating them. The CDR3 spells CAWMIQSIKTQYF. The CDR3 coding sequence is TGTGCCTGGATGATACAGTCGATAAAGACCCAGTACTTC.

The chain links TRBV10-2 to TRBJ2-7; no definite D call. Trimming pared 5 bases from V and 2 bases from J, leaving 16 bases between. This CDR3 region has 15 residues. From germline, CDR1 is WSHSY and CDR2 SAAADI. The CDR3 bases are TGCGCCAGCAGTTCTGTCTCGTCGAACCCCTACGAGCAGTACTTC. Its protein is CASSSVSSNPYEQYF.

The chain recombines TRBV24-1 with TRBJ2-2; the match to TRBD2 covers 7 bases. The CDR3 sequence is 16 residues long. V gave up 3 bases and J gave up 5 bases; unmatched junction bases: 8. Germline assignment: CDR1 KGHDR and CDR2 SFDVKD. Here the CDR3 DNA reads TGTGCCACCAGTGATGCCACCAGCGGGGAAACCGGGGAGCTGTTTTTT. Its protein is CATSDATSGETGELFF.

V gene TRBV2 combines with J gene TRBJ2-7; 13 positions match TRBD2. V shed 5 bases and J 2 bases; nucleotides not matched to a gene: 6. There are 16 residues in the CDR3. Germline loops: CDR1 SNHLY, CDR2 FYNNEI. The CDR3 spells CASSRLAGGHTYEQYF. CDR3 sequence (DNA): TGTGCCAGCAGTAGACTAGCGGGGGGCCATACCTACGAGCAGTACTTC.

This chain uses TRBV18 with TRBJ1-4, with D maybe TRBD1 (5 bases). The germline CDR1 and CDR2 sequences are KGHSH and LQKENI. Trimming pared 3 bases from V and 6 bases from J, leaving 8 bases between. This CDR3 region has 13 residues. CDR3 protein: CASSPGTDEKLFF. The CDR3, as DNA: TGTGCCAGCTCACCTGGGACGGATGAAAAACTGTTTTTT.

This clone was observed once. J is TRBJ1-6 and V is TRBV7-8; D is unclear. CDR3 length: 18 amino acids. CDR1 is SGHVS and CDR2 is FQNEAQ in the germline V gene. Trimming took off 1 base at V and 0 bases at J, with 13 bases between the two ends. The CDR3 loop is CASSLGLSGSSYNSPLHF. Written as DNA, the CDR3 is TGTGCCAGCAGCTTAGGGCTTTCGGGGAGCTCCTATAATTCACCCCTCCACTTT.

The CDR3: CASSWTTGQTYEQYF. CDR3 bases: TGCGCCAGCAGCTGGACGACGGGACAGACCTACGAGCAGTACTTC. This sequence joins TRBV5-1 and TRBJ2-7; TRBD1 aligns across 7 bases. This CDR3 is built from 15 residues. Unmatched junction bases numbered 8, after V lost 3 bases and J lost 2 bases. From germline, CDR1 is SGHRS and CDR2 YFSETQ.

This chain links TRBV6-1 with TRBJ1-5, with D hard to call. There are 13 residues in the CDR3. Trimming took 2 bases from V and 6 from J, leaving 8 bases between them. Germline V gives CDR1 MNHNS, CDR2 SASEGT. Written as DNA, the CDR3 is TGTGCCAGCAGTGAAAGCCCTCCTCAGCCCCAGCATTTT. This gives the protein CASSESPPQPQHF.